This T cell receptor (beta chain) came from a study of blood T cell repertoires in COVID-19. Across the study: Material from acute and convalescent COVID-19 was sourced from the United States, Italy and Spain. Sources were T cells, B-cell-depleted T cells, or PBMCs; the material itself was cDNA or gDNA.

V was pared by 2 bases and J by 0 bases, with 8 bases between. Looked up from germline, CDR1 is MNHEY and CDR2 is SVGAGI. This CDR3 region has 16 residues. As processed by the authors: Cell counts per sample came from amplifying reference gene primers. Using immunoSEQ multiplex PCR, the repertoire was profiled, and TCRdb retains in-frame clones only, with some absent. V and J calls and clone size are copied from that table; D and trimming were computed from the DNA. This sample has 55,000 to 75,000 clones, with around 92% found just once. The chain has TRBV6-5 and TRBJ1-6; D call uncertain. The TCR was taken from a man aged 60 to 75 with acute or convalescent COVID-19. Sequenced sample: peripheral blood. The CDR3 spells CASSYLGSSYNSPLHF. The CDR3 DNA reads TGTGCCAGCAGTTACCTCGGGAGCTCCTATAATTCACCCCTCCACTTT.